What follows are 27 T cell receptor beta chains derived from one specimen sequenced in a study of blood T cell repertoires in COVID-19. Assay used: immunoSEQ multiplex PCR; TCRdb lists only in-frame clones, some missing. Altogether about 330,000 clones are present, almost 85% being singletons, with the ten largest covering around 7.8%. The sequencing input was peripheral blood. These receptors were obtained from a human donor in a cohort sampled during active COVID-19.

This clone was recorded a few times. This chain connects TRBV7-2 to TRBJ1-1; 9 positions match TRBD1. Germline V gene sequence: CDR1 SGHTA, CDR2 FQGNSA. The CDR3 is 14 residues long. The V gene end was trimmed by 2 bases and the J gene end by 10 bases; junction bases not matched to a gene: 8. Written as DNA, the CDR3 is TGTGCCAGCAGCTTACAGCCCGGGGGACAGGGAGCTTTCTTT. Amino acid sequence: CASSLQPGGQGAFF.

This chain connects TRBV9 to TRBJ1-2; D uncertain. V lost 0 bases and J lost 0, with 6 bases in between. This CDR3 is 14 amino acids long. The germline gives CDR1 SGDLS, CDR2 YYNGEE. Written as DNA, the CDR3 is TGTGCCAGCAGCGTAGAGCGAGCTAACTATGGCTACACCTTC. As protein: CASSVERANYGYTF.

Points on this clone: A read error may account for a junction end that differs from germline. The genes are TRBV12-5 and TRBJ2-1; the D gene is possibly TRBD2 (5 bases). Germline CDR1 reads LGHNT; CDR2 reads FRNRAP. The CDR3 runs 13 residues. CDR3: CASGLVGGDEQFF. DNA of the CDR3: TGTGCTAGTGGTCTGGTTGGAGGTGATGAGCAGTTCTTC.

This clone was seen a few times. This specimen includes other DNA sequences encoding the same CDR3. The rearrangement joins TRBV12-5 to TRBJ1-2; D is unclear. The CDR3 length is 10 residues. Trimming removed 4 bases from V and 6 bases from J, with 3 bases in between. CDR1 is LGHNT and CDR2 is FRNRAP in the germline V gene. The CDR3 loop is CASGSDGYTF. The CDR3 nucleotides read TGTGCTAGTGGTTCTGATGGCTACACCTTC.

This clone was recorded once. V is TRBV18 and J is TRBJ2-5; 8 nucleotides match TRBD1. CDR1 and CDR2 from the germline V gene are KGHSH and LQKENI. This CDR3 is built from 14 residues. V gave up 8 bases and J gave up 1 base; unmatched junction bases: 6. CDR3 residues: CASKDRVSQETQYF. Here the CDR3 DNA reads TGTGCCAGCAAGGACAGGGTGTCCCAAGAGACCCAGTACTTC.

The rearrangement uses TRBV5-1 and TRBJ1-1; D is undetermined. Deletions cut 0 bases from V and 4 bases from J, with 7 bases between. The CDR3 has 13 amino acids. The V gene's germline CDR1 is SGHRS and CDR2 YFSETQ. The CDR3 protein is CASSLGEATEAFF. CDR3 DNA: TGCGCCAGCAGCTTGGGGGAGGCCACTGAAGCTTTCTTT.

V and J are TRBV7-2 and TRBJ1-2, with TRBD1 matching over 7 bases. From germline, CDR1 is SGHTA and CDR2 FQGNSA. The CDR3 is 14 residues long. J lost 2 bases, V lost 5 bases, and 5 bases had no gene match. CDR3 sequence reads: CASSAQTGNYGYTF. The DNA for the CDR3 is TGTGCCAGCAGCGCTCAGACAGGGAACTATGGCTACACCTTC.

CDR3: CASSLFGGEQYF. CDR3 nucleotides: TGTGCCAGCAGCTTATTCGGTGGCGAGCAGTACTTC. The V call is TRBV7-2, the J call TRBJ2-7; no clear D gene. The CDR3 sequence is 12 residues long. CDR1 is SGHTA and CDR2 is FQGNSA in the germline V gene. The germline V and J ends were trimmed by 2 bases and 6 bases, with 8 bases remaining between them. Supplemented by reference TRBV7-2 and TRBJ2-7, the full variable domain reads GAGVSQSPSNKVTEKGKDVELRCDPISGHTALYWYRQSLGQGLEFLIYFQGNSAPDKSGLPSDRFSAERTGGSVSTLTIQRTQQEDSAVYLCASSLFGGEQYFGPGTRLTVT.

The genes are TRBV6-5 and TRBJ1-5; D is ambiguous. The CDR3 runs to 12 residues. Trimming shortened V by 8 bases and J by 6 bases, and 11 bases separated the two germline ends. CDR1 and CDR2 (germline): MNHEY, SVGAGI. Here the CDR3 reads CASEPGTQPQHF. DNA of the CDR3: TGTGCCAGCGAGCCGGGTACTCAGCCCCAGCATTTT.

This chain joins TRBV28 and TRBJ2-1, with TRBD2 identical over 12 bases. Unmatched junction bases numbered 3, after V lost 8 bases and J lost 4 bases. The CDR3 is 14 residues long. The germline gives CDR1 MDHEN, CDR2 SYDVKM. Here the CDR3 DNA reads TGTGCCAGCCGACTAGCGGGGGAGTACAATGAGCAGTTCTTC. Its protein product is CASRLAGEYNEQFF.

The chain employs TRBV30 and TRBJ1-5; 11 bases agree with TRBD1. The CDR3 loop spans 15 amino acids. The germline gives CDR1 GTSNPN, CDR2 SVGIG (reference sequence). Trimming removed 3 bases from V and 5 bases from J; junction bases left unmatched: 6. The CDR3, as DNA: TGTGCCTGGAGGCGGACAGGGGGCGTTGATCAGCCCCAGCATTTT. It encodes CAWRRTGGVDQPQHF.

The chain joins TRBV4-2 to TRBJ1-1; TRBD1 matches 9 bases. CDR1 LGHNA and CDR2 YNFKEQ come from the germline V gene. The length of the CDR3 is 19 residues. V was clipped by 0 bases and J by 5 bases; unmatched bases: 16. CDR3 in amino acids: CASSQDFPGARDRVTEAFF. The CDR3 bases are TGTGCCAGCAGCCAAGATTTCCCTGGGGCCCGGGACAGGGTTACTGAAGCTTTCTTT.

The chain uses TRBV5-4 and TRBJ1-3; D call uncertain. The CDR3 loop spans 14 amino acids. From germline, CDR1 is SGHNT and CDR2 YYREEE (reference sequence). V shed 0 bases and J shed 1 base, with 5 bases lying between them. The CDR3 nucleotides are TGTGCCAGCAGCTTGGGGGCTTCTGGAAACACCATATATTTT. This gives the protein CASSLGASGNTIYF.

The J gene is TRBJ1-1, the V gene TRBV5-4; no firm D call. CDR3 length equals 14 residues. Trimming removed 1 base at V and 1 base at J, with 8 bases between. In germline, CDR1 is SGHNT, CDR2 YYREEE (reference sequence). CDR3 coding DNA: TGTGCCAGCAGCTTGCTGGCCACGAACACTGAAGCTTTCTTT. It is translated as CASSLLATNTEAFF.

This chain links TRBV6-5 with TRBJ1-2; TRBD1 aligns across 7 bases. Germline assignment: CDR1 MNHEY and CDR2 SVGAGI. This CDR3 region has 13 residues. V was clipped by 6 bases and J by 4 bases; unmatched bases: 5. The CDR3 is CASRPGGSYGYTF. CDR3 coding DNA: TGTGCCAGCAGACCAGGGGGTTCCTATGGCTACACCTTC.

This clone was observed a handful of times. V is TRBV11-3 and J is TRBJ2-1; 10 nucleotides agree with TRBD1. CDR1 and CDR2 from the germline V gene are SGHNT and YENEEA. With 5 bases clipped from V and 10 bases from J, the junction kept 11 bases outside the gene matches. The CDR3 length is 15 residues. CDR3 DNA: TGTGCCAGCAGCCCCCCGGGACAGGGGAGGCAAGAGCAGTTCTTC. This translates into CASSPPGQGRQEQFF.

Only one count was recorded for this clone. CDR3 residues: CASSVTPGTSGYNEQFF. The CDR3 DNA reads as TGTGCCAGCAGCGTCACTCCCGGGACTAGCGGATACAATGAGCAGTTCTTC. The chain couples TRBV9 to TRBJ2-1; 11 positions match TRBD2. V shed 2 bases, J shed 4 bases, and the junction held 8 bases outside the gene matches. The CDR3 covers 17 residues. Germline-derived CDR1 and CDR2 are SGDLS and YYNGEE.

The chain couples TRBV7-6 to TRBJ2-2, with a tentative D call TRBD2 (5 bases). Per the germline V gene, CDR1 is SGHVS and CDR2 is FNYEAQ. The CDR3 contains 17 residues. V lost 1 base to trimming and J lost 4 bases, with 16 bases between them. CDR3 bases: TGTGCCAGCAGCTTAGAGTCCGGGGTACCCTCCACCGGGGAGCTGTTTTTT. Translated: CASSLESGVPSTGELFF.

The chain carries TRBV6-5 and TRBJ1-2; D is unclear. Trimming took off 6 bases at V and 11 bases at J, with 19 bases between the two ends. This CDR3 contains 13 residues. Germline V gene lookup returns CDR1 MNHEY and CDR2 SVGAGI. The CDR3 DNA follows: TGTGCCAGCAGCACTGCCTCCTTGCTTTTATACACCTTC. It codes for CASSTASLLLYTF.

This rearrangement joins TRBV9 to TRBJ1-5, with D unresolved. This CDR3 has 14 amino acids. The germline V gene has CDR1 SGDLS and CDR2 YYNGEE. Trimming took off 0 bases at V and 8 bases at J, with 12 bases between the two ends. The CDR3, as DNA: TGTGCCAGCAGCGTAGATATGATCGGAGAGCCCCAGCATTTT. This codes for CASSVDMIGEPQHF.

This chain uses TRBV3-1 (or the pseudogene TRBV3-2) with TRBJ1-1; maybe TRBD1 (5 bases). Germline CDR1 LGHDT, CDR2 YNNKEL (reference sequence). This CDR3 has 12 amino acids. V gave up 6 bases and J gave up 6 bases, with 11 bases separating them. The DNA of the CDR3 is TGTGCCAGCAGACAGGTTAACGCTGAAGCTTTCTTT. The encoded protein is CASRQVNAEAFF.

The sample holds one count of this clone. The V call is TRBV30, the J call TRBJ1-1; a possible D gene is TRBD1 (6 bases). This CDR3 is 16 amino acids long. V was shortened by 2 bases and J by 1 base, with 17 bases between the two germline ends. Germline CDR1 GTSNPN, CDR2 SVGIG (reference sequence). CDR3 amino acids: CAWSSEPYRENTEAFF. The CDR3 region has the DNA TGTGCCTGGAGTTCCGAACCCTACAGGGAGAACACTGAAGCTTTCTTT.

Of note for this clone: The sample contains more than one DNA sequence encoding this CDR3. This chain joins TRBV5-4 and TRBJ1-1, with TRBD1 matching over 8 bases. This CDR3 contains 15 residues. V shed 2 bases, J shed 1 base, and the junction held 4 bases outside the gene matches. CDR1 is SGHNT and CDR2 is YYREEE in the germline V gene (reference sequence). CDR3 nucleotide sequence: TGTGCCAGCAGCTTCGGACAGGGCCAGAACACTGAAGCTTTCTTT. It specifies CASSFGQGQNTEAFF.

This rearrangement joins TRBV19 to TRBJ1-2; 7 bases map to TRBD1. Germline V gene data show CDR1 as LNHDA and CDR2 as SQIVND (reference sequence). The CDR3 runs 13 residues. J lost 6 bases, V lost 6 bases, and 7 bases had no gene match. The CDR3 coding sequence is TGTGCCAGTAGCCAGGGGGAGGTGCATGGCTACACCTTC. It specifies CASSQGEVHGYTF.

V usage is TRBV5-8 and J usage is TRBJ2-4; possibly TRBD1 for D (6 bases). The CDR3 sequence is 16 residues long. Germline V gene data show CDR1 as SGHTS and CDR2 as YDEGEE. Trimming removed 3 bases from V and 0 bases from J, with 13 bases in between. CDR3 DNA: TGTGCCAGCAGCTGGGGGCAGGAAATAGCCAAAAACATTCAGTACTTC. Its protein product is CASSWGQEIAKNIQYF.

The CDR3 spells CASSPPGVGRGPMNTEAFF. DNA for the CDR3: TGTGCCAGCAGTCCCCCAGGTGTGGGCAGGGGACCCATGAACACTGAAGCTTTCTTT. The chain links TRBV27 to TRBJ1-1, with TRBD1 as a possible D gene (6 bases). CDR1 MNHEY and CDR2 SMNVEV come from the germline V gene (reference sequence). This CDR3 spans 19 amino acids. Between the trimmed V and J ends, which lost 5 bases and 0 bases, there was a span of 25 bases.

The rearrangement joins TRBV11-2 to TRBJ1-6; TRBD1 matches at 7 bases. The CDR3 consists of 14 residues. V was clipped by 6 bases and J by 7 bases; unmatched bases: 6. Germline loops: CDR1 SGHAT, CDR2 FQNNGV. CDR3 bases: TGTGCCAGCAGACCGGACAGGCCCAATTCACCCCTCCACTTT. Its protein product is CASRPDRPNSPLHF.